This T cell receptor (beta chain) appears in the sequencing data of a study of shared clonotypes between healthy human individuals. Assay used: immunoSEQ multiplex PCR; TCRdb lists only in-frame clones, some missing. This table holds over 2,000,000 clones, around 93% found once. This CDR3 region has 10 residues. Per germline, CDR1 WNHNN and CDR2 SYGVQD (reference sequence). The V and J ends lost 10 bases and 15 bases respectively, with 16 bases between them. This clone was seen a few times. Its antigen is still unknown. Naive CD8 cells were CD45RO-negative, positively selected for CCR7, excluding terminally differentiated effector memory CD45RA+ cells. Whole-study findings and limits: Rarefaction showed that sequencing of sorted subsets was incomplete (despite large depth).

The receptor's source is a man aged 18 to 29 in good health. Some clones in this sample may be carry-over from other donors' samples. Sequencing was done on a sample of naive CD8+ T cells from PBMCs. The V gene is TRBV10-1, the J gene TRBJ2-1; unclear D gene. The CDR3 region is CATLWRLGFF. CDR3 nucleotide sequence: TGCGCCACCCTCTGGCGCCTGGGGTTCTTC.